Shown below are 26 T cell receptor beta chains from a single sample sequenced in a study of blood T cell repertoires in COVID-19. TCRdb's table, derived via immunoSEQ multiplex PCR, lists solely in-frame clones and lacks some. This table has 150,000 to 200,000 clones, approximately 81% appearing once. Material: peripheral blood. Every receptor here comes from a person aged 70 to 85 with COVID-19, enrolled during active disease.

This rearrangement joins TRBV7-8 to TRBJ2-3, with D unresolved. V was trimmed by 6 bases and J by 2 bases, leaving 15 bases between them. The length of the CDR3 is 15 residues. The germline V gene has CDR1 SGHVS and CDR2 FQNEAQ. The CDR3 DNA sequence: TGTGCCAGCAGTAAAACAGAGCAAATCACAGATACGCAGTATTTT. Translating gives CASSKTEQITDTQYF.

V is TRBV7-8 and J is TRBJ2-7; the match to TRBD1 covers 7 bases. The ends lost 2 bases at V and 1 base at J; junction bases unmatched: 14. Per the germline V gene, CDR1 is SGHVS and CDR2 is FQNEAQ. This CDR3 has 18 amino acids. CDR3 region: CASSLSRVNRGISYEQYF. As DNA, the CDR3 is TGTGCCAGCAGCTTAAGCCGGGTCAACAGGGGCATATCCTACGAGCAGTACTTC. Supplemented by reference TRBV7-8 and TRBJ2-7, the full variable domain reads GAGVSQSPRYKVAKRGQDVALRCDPISGHVSLFWYQQALGQGPEFLTYFQNEAQLDKSGLPSDRFFAERPEGSVSTLKIQRTQQEDSAVYLCASSLSRVNRGISYEQYFGPGTRLTVT.

The DNA for the CDR3 is TGTGCCAGCAGCTTACAGACAGGGCCGGCGGACATTCAGTACTTC. Residues: CASSLQTGPADIQYF. J is TRBJ2-4 and V is TRBV7-9; 7 nucleotides match TRBD1. CDR3 length: 15 amino acids. V lost 2 bases and J lost 8; bases outside the gene matches: 9. CDR1 and CDR2 (germline): SEHNR, FQNEAQ (reference sequence).

CDR3 sequence (DNA): TGCGCCAGCAGTTACCCACACTATAGCAATCAGCCCCAGCATTTT. Its protein product is CASSYPHYSNQPQHF. The chain employs TRBV23-1 and TRBJ1-5, with D unclear. TRBV23-1 is sorted into the ORF group, with uncertain function. Deletions cut 5 bases from V and 0 bases from J, with 11 bases between. This CDR3 comprises 15 residues.

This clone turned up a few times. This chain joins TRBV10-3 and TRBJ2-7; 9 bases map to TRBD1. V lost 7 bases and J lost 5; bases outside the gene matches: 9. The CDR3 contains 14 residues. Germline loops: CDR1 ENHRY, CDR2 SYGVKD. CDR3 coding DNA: TGTGCCATCACCGGCGGACAGGGGATGGACGAGCAGTACTTC. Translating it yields CAITGGQGMDEQYF.

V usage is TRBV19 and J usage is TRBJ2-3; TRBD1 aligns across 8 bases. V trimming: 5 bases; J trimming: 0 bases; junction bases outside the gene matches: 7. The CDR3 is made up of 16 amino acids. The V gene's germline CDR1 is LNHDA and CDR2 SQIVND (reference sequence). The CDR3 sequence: CASSLGQGLSTDTQYF. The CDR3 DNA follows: TGTGCCAGTAGTCTCGGACAGGGCCTAAGCACAGATACGCAGTATTTT.

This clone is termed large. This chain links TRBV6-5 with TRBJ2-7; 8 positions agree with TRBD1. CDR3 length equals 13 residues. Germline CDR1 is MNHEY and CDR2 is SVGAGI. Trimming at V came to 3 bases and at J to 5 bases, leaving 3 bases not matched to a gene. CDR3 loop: CASSYAGGDEQYF. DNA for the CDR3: TGTGCCAGCAGTTATGCAGGGGGCGACGAGCAGTACTTC.

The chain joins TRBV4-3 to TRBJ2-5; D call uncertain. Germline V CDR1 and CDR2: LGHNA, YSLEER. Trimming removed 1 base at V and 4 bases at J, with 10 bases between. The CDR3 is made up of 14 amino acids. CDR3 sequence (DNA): TGCGCCAGCAGCCAAGGAGCTTTGTCAGAGACCCAGTACTTC. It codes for CASSQGALSETQYF.

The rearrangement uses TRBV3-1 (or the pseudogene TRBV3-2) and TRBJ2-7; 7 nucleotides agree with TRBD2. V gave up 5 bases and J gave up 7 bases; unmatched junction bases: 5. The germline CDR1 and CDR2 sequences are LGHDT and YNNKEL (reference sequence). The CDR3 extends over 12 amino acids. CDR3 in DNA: TGTGCCAGCAGCTTACCGGGAGGTGAGCAGTACTTC. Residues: CASSLPGGEQYF.

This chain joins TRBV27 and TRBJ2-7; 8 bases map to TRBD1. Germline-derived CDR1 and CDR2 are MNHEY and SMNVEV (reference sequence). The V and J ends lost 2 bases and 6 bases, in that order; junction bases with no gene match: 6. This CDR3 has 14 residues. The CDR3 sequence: CASSLIGQGGEQYF. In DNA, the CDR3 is TGTGCCAGCAGTTTAATTGGACAGGGTGGCGAGCAGTACTTC.

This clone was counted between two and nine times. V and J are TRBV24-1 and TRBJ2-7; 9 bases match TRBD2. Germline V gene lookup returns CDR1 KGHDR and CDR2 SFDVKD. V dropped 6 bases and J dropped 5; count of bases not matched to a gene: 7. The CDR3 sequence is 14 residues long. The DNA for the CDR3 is TGTGCCACCAGTCAGGCTAGCGGGAACCACGAGCAGTACTTC. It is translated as CATSQASGNHEQYF.

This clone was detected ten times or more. The CDR3 protein is CASSTTGTEAFF. DNA for the CDR3: TGTGCCAGCAGCACGACAGGCACTGAAGCTTTCTTT. The V and J genes are TRBV6-5 and TRBJ1-1; the D gene is possibly TRBD1 (6 bases). The CDR3 loop spans 12 amino acids. The germline gives CDR1 MNHEY, CDR2 SVGAGI. V was clipped by 6 bases and J by 4 bases, with 9 bases between them.

DNA for the CDR3: TGTGCCAGCAGCCAAGATCTCGGGGCTGAAGCTTTCTTT. Its protein is CASSQDLGAEAFF. The chain uses TRBV14 and TRBJ1-1, with unresolved D. Germline loops: CDR1 SGHDN, CDR2 FVKESK. Trimming took off 0 bases at V and 6 bases at J, with 8 bases between the two ends. The length of the CDR3 is 13 residues.

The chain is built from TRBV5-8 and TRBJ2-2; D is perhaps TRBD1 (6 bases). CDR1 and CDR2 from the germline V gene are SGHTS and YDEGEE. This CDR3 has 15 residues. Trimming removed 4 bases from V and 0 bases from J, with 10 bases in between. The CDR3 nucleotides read TGTGCCAGCAGCCGAGGGACACCGAACACCGGGGAGCTGTTTTTT. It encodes CASSRGTPNTGELFF.

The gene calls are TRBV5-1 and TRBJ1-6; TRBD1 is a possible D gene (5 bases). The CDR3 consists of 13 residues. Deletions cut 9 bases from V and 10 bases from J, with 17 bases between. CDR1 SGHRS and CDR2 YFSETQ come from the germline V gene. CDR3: CATKGGERSPLHF. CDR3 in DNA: TGCGCCACCAAGGGAGGGGAGAGGTCACCCCTCCACTTT.

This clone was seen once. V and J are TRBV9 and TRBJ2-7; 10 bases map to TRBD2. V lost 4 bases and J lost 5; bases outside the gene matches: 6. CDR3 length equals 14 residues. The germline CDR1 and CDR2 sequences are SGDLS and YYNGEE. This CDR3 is CASSSSGTSDEQYF. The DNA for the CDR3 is TGTGCCAGCAGCTCTTCCGGGACTAGCGACGAGCAGTACTTC.

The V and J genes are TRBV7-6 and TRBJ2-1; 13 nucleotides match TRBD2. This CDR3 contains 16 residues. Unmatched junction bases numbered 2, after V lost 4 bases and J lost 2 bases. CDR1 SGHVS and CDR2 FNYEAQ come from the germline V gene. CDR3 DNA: TGTGCCAGCAGCTCCGGACTAGCGGGAGCCTACAATGAGCAGTTCTTC. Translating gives CASSSGLAGAYNEQFF.

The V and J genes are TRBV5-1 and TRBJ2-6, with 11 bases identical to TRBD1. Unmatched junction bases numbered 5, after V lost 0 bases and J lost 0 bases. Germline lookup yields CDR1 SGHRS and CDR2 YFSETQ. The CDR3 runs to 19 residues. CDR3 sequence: CASSLAGDRGSSGANVLTF. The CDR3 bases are TGCGCCAGCAGCTTGGCCGGGGACAGGGGGAGCTCTGGGGCCAACGTCCTGACTTTC. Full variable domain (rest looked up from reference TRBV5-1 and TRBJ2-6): KAGVTQTPRYLIKTRGQQVTLSCSPISGHRSVSWYQQTPGQGLQFLFEYFSETQRNKGNFPGRFSGRQFSNSRSEMNVSTLELGDSALYLCASSLAGDRGSSGANVLTFGAGSRLTVL.

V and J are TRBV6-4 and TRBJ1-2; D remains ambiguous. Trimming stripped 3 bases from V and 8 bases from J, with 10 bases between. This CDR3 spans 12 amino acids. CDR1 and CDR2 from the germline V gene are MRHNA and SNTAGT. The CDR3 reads CASSDWAGGYTF. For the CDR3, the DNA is TGTGCCAGCAGTGATTGGGCAGGAGGCTACACCTTC.

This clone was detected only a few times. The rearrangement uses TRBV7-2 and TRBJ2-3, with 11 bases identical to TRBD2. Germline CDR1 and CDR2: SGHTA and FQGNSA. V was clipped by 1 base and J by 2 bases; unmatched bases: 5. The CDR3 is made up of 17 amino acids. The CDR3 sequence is CASSLGVAGGITDTQYF. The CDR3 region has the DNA TGTGCCAGCAGCTTAGGGGTAGCGGGGGGGATCACAGATACGCAGTATTTT.

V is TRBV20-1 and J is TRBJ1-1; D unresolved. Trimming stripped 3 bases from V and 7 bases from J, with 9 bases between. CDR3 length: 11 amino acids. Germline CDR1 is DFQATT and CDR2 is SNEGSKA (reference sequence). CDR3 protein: CSAREDGEAFF. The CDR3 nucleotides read TGCAGTGCTAGGGAGGACGGTGAAGCTTTCTTT.

Written as DNA, the CDR3 is TGTGCCAGCAGCTCCGCGGGACGCCAGAACACCGGGGAGCTGTTTTTT. It specifies CASSSAGRQNTGELFF. The V call is TRBV7-7, the J call TRBJ2-2; possibly TRBD2 for D (6 bases). The germline V and J ends were trimmed by 4 bases and 1 base, with 13 bases remaining between them. The CDR3 contains 16 residues. CDR1 and CDR2 (germline): SSHAT, FNYEAQ (reference sequence).

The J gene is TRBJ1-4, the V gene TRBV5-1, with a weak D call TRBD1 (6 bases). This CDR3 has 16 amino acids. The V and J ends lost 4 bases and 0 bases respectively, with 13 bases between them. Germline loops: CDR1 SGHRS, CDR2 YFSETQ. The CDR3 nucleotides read TGCGCCAGCAGCCCTGGGGGACAAGCAACTAATGAAAAACTGTTTTTT. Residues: CASSPGGQATNEKLFF.

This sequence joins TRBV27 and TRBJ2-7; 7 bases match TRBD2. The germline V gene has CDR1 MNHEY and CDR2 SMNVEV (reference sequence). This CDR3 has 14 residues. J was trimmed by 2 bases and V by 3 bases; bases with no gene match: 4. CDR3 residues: CASSFRTRAYEQYF. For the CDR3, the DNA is TGTGCCAGCAGTTTCCGGACTAGAGCCTACGAGCAGTACTTC.

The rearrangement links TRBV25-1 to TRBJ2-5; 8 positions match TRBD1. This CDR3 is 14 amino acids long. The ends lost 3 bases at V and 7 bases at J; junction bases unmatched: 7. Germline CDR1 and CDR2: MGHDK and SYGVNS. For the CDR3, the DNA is TGTGCCAGCAGTGATCCGGACAGGGTCCGGACCCAGTACTTC. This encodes CASSDPDRVRTQYF.

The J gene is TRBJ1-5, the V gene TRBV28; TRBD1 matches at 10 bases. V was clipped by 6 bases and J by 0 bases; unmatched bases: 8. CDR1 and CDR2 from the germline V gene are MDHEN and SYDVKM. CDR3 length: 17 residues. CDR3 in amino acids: CASSLDRGAYSNQPQHF. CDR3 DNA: TGTGCCAGCAGCCTGGACAGGGGGGCCTATAGCAATCAGCCCCAGCATTTT.